These 3 T cell receptor beta chains were all obtained from the same sample, sequenced in a study of cytomegalovirus exposure and HLA in healthy donors. PCR amplification relied on 60 Vbeta primers (plus 13 Jbeta primers). TCRdb's copy holds only in-frame clones and misses some; the assay was immunoSEQ multiplex PCR. Altogether some 100,000 clones are present, 70% being singletons, with the ten largest covering over 12%. The specimen was PBMCs. The receptors originated from a woman between 45 and 60 years old in good health and CMV-seropositive.

V usage is TRBV7-2 and J usage is TRBJ2-7; 12 nucleotides match TRBD2. This CDR3 has 16 residues. Germline assignment: CDR1 SGHTA and CDR2 FQGNSA. V gave up 4 bases and J gave up 3 bases; unmatched junction bases: 7. The CDR3 DNA is TGTGCCAGCAGCTCCCCTAGCGGGAGGGCCCGCTACGAGCAGTACTTC. This translates into CASSSPSGRARYEQYF.

The CDR3 DNA reads TGTGCCAGTAGTCCCACAGGGGCGCGGGGTCAGCCCCAGCATTTT. This codes for CASSPTGARGQPQHF. The chain couples TRBV19 to TRBJ1-5, with TRBD1 matching 7 bases. Per the germline V gene, CDR1 is LNHDA and CDR2 is SQIVND (reference sequence). J gave up 6 bases and V 5 bases, and 10 bases lay outside the gene matches. The CDR3 runs 15 residues.

The gene calls are TRBV11-3 and TRBJ1-1; no definite D call. The CDR3 is 13 residues long. The V end lost 5 bases, the J end lost 1 base, and 8 bases lay between the germline ends. Germline CDR1 and CDR2: SGHNT and YENEEA. The chain's CDR3 is CASSVTSNTEAFF. CDR3 coding DNA: TGTGCCAGCAGCGTAACATCGAACACTGAAGCTTTCTTT.